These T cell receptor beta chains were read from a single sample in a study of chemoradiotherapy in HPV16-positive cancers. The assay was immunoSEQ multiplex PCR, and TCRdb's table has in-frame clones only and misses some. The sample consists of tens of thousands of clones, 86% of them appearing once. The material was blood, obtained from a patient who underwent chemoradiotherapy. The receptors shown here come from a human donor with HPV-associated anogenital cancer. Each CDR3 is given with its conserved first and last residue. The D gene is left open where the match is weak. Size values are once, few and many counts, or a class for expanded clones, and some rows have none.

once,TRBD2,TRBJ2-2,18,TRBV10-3,TGTGCCATCAGTGACCCGGGGCCTAGCGGGGGGTACACCGGGGAGCTGTTTTTT,CAISDPGPSGGYTGELFF
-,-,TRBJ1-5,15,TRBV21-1,TGTGCCAGCAACGGACAGGTTCATAGCAATCAGCCCCAGCATTTT,CASNGQVHSNQPQHF
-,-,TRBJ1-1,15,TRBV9,TGTGCCAGCAGCGTCATCCCGGGGGTTGGCACTGAAGCTTTCTTT,CASSVIPGVGTEAFF
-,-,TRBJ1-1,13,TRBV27,TGTGCCAGCAGAACAGCATTAGAGACTGAAGCTTTCTTT,CASRTALETEAFF
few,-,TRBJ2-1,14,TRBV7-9,TGTGCCACCAGAAACCAAGGGCGGGGCGGTGAGCAGTTCTTC,CATRNQGRGGEQFF
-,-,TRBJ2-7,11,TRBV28,TGTGCCAGCACCCTAGGGGGCGAGCAGTACTTC,CASTLGGEQYF
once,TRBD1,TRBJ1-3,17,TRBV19,TGTGCCAGTACCTTGGACAGGGGCGCTACCTCTGGAAACACCATATATTTT,CASTLDRGATSGNTIYF
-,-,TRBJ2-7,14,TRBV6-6,TGTGCCAGCAGTCCAACGACGGCAGCCTACGAGCAGTACTTC,CASSPTTAAYEQYF
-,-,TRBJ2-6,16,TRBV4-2,TGTGCCAGCAGCCAAGATTTAGGCTCTGGGGCCAACGTCCTGACTTTC,CASSQDLGSGANVLTF
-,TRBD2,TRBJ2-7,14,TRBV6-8,TGTGCCAGCACGCGGGAGCGCTCTTCCTACGAGCAGTACTTC,CASTRERSSYEQYF
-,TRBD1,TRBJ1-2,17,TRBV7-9,TGTGCCAGCAGTCCTTTGAGGGACAGGGAAGGGCTATATGGCTACACCTTC,CASSPLRDREGLYGYTF
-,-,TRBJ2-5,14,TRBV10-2,TGCGCCAGTAGAGACCTCCCTCCCCAAGAGACCCAGTACTTC,CASRDLPPQETQYF
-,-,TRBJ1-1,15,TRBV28,TGTGCCAGCAGGCTACGATTTACAGAGAACACTGAAGCTTTCTTT,CASRLRFTENTEAFF
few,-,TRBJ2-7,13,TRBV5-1,TGCGCCAGCAGCTTGGATCTGGAAGTTGAGCAGTACTTC,CASSLDLEVEQYF